A single sample gave rise to the 25 T cell receptor beta chains below, sequenced in a study of blood T cell repertoires in COVID-19. TCRdb keeps only in-frame clones here, not all; method: immunoSEQ multiplex PCR. Of about 130,000 clones listed, about 88% were seen once; the top ten hold around 4.6%. The specimen was peripheral blood. These receptors originate from a man between 60 and 75 years old with COVID-19, enrolled during active disease.

This clone was observed a single time. V and J are TRBV10-3 and TRBJ2-7; D is perhaps TRBD1 (6 bases). V dropped 10 bases and J dropped 0 bases, with 22 bases sitting between them. The length of the CDR3 is 16 residues. Germline values: CDR1 ENHRY, CDR2 SYGVKD. The CDR3 bases are TGTGCCACCCATGGCTTAACAGGGACGTACTCCTACGAGCAGTACTTC. Translation gives CATHGLTGTYSYEQYF.

The chain has TRBV29-1 and TRBJ1-4; perhaps TRBD1 as D (6 bases). This CDR3 comprises 14 residues. The germline V and J ends were trimmed by 1 base and 7 bases, with 13 bases remaining between them. CDR1 and CDR2 from the germline V gene are SQVTM and ANQGSEA. DNA of the CDR3: TGCAGCGTTGAAGGCCCAGGGGTTGGTGAAAAACTGTTTTTT. Translation gives CSVEGPGVGEKLFF.

The rearrangement uses TRBV5-1 and TRBJ2-7, with D unresolved. The CDR3 covers 14 residues. Looked up from germline, CDR1 is SGHRS and CDR2 is YFSETQ. Trimming took off 0 bases at V and 3 bases at J, with 10 bases between the two ends. CDR3 bases: TGCGCCAGCAGCTTGGCCTTGTCAGGCTACGAGCAGTACTTC. This translates into CASSLALSGYEQYF.

At least ten counts were recorded for this clone. The rearrangement joins TRBV10-2 to TRBJ1-2, with 9 bases fitting TRBD1. Germline CDR1 and CDR2: WSHSY and SAAADI. The V segment lost 2 bases and the J segment 7 bases; nucleotides outside the gene matches: 8. This CDR3 is built from 15 residues. The CDR3 reads CASSELGGQGFGYTF. CDR3 coding DNA: TGCGCCAGCAGTGAGCTGGGGGGACAGGGTTTTGGCTACACCTTC.

The chain recombines TRBV20-1 with TRBJ1-3, with unresolved D. CDR3 size: 15 residues. The germline V and J ends were trimmed by 3 bases and 3 bases, with 15 bases remaining between them. Germline values: CDR1 DFQATT, CDR2 SNEGSKA (reference sequence). The DNA for the CDR3 is TGCAGTGCTAGTGATTGGGCCCCAATTGGAAACACCATATATTTT. Translating it yields CSASDWAPIGNTIYF.

V and J are TRBV5-8 and TRBJ1-3; no clear D gene. Germline loops: CDR1 SGHTS, CDR2 YDEGEE. Trimming cost V 5 bases and J 4 bases, with 13 bases left between them. The CDR3 covers 14 residues. The CDR3 bases are TGTGCCAGCAGTCGACGATCGGGAGGAAACACCATATATTTT. It encodes CASSRRSGGNTIYF.

The chain carries TRBV19 and TRBJ1-6; 7 positions agree with TRBD1. There are 14 residues in the CDR3. V was pared by 10 bases and J by 7 bases, with 10 bases of the junction left unmatched. The V gene's germline CDR1 is LNHDA and CDR2 SQIVND (reference sequence). The CDR3 loop reads CATGEGGLNSPLHF. The CDR3 nucleotides read TGTGCCACTGGGGAAGGGGGCTTAAATTCACCCCTCCACTTT.

This chain joins TRBV30 and TRBJ1-4; D is possibly TRBD1 (5 bases). Germline values: CDR1 GTSNPN, CDR2 SVGIG (reference sequence). Trimming stripped 4 bases from V and 6 bases from J, with 18 bases between. The CDR3 is made up of 15 amino acids. The CDR3 sequence is CAWTGLGLDDEKLFF. CDR3 sequence (DNA): TGTGCCTGGACGGGACTTGGATTAGATGATGAAAAACTGTTTTTT. The variable domain in full, with the rest retrieved from reference TRBV30 and TRBJ1-4, is SQTIHQWPATLVQPVGSPLSLECTVEGTSNPNLYWYRQAAGRGLQLLFYSVGIGQISSEVPQNLSASRPQDRQFILSSKKLLLSDSGFYLCAWTGLGLDDEKLFFGSGTQLSVL.

The rearrangement uses TRBV12-5 and TRBJ1-5, with D unresolved. V was shortened by 7 bases and J by 0 bases, with 10 bases between the two germline ends. Germline V gives CDR1 LGHNT, CDR2 FRNRAP. The CDR3 totals 14 residues. CDR3 nucleotides: TGTGCTAGTGCCCTAGTGTCTAGCAATCAGCCCCAGCATTTT. Its protein product is CASALVSSNQPQHF.

The chain uses TRBV7-7 and TRBJ2-1, with TRBD1 identical over 7 bases. Germline-derived CDR1 and CDR2 are SSHAT and FNYEAQ (reference sequence). The CDR3 extends over 13 amino acids. With 5 bases clipped from V and 4 bases from J, the junction kept 2 bases outside the gene matches. The CDR3 sequence: CASSQDRYNEQFF. The CDR3 DNA follows: TGTGCCAGCAGCCAGGACAGGTACAATGAGCAGTTCTTC.

The V gene is TRBV7-3, the J gene TRBJ2-1, with 11 bases matching TRBD2. The CDR3 covers 16 residues. After removal of 5 bases from V and 3 bases from J, the junction contained 6 bases not matched to a gene. Germline values: CDR1 SGHTA, CDR2 FQGTGA. The DNA of the CDR3 is TGTGCCAGCAGCCCCGGGACTAGCGGCCTCTACAATGAGCAGTTCTTC. Amino acids: CASSPGTSGLYNEQFF.

V usage is TRBV4-2 and J usage is TRBJ2-7; 12 bases are a match to TRBD2. With V trimmed by 4 bases and J by 3 bases, 4 bases remained unmatched. CDR3 length: 15 amino acids. Germline V gene sequence: CDR1 LGHNA, CDR2 YNFKEQ. Written as DNA, the CDR3 is TGTGCCAGCAGCCCCCGGACTAGCGGGATCTACGAGCAGTACTTC. This sequence encodes CASSPRTSGIYEQYF.

V and J are TRBV3-1 (or the pseudogene TRBV3-2) and TRBJ2-5; D might be TRBD1 (5 bases). V shed 3 bases and J shed 10 bases, with 15 bases lying between them. The CDR3 loop spans 13 amino acids. Germline assignment: CDR1 LGHDT and CDR2 YNNKEL (reference sequence). CDR3 nucleotide sequence: TGTGCCAGCAGCCAGACAGCTCGTGGGGACCAGTACTTC. Translated, it gives CASSQTARGDQYF.

This clone was observed a few times. This rearrangement joins TRBV9 to TRBJ2-7; D is unclear. Trimming removed 3 bases at V and 0 bases at J, with 7 bases between. The CDR3 length is 13 residues. CDR1 is SGDLS and CDR2 is YYNGEE in the germline V gene. The CDR3: CASSGAVSYEQYF. CDR3 bases: TGTGCCAGCAGCGGGGCAGTCTCCTACGAGCAGTACTTC.

Comment on this clone: This CDR3 is also generated by other DNA sequences in the sample. J is TRBJ2-2 and V is TRBV27; 14 positions match TRBD2. Trimming took 2 bases from V and 4 from J; bases not matched to a gene: 3. The CDR3 is 17 residues long. Germline CDR1 reads MNHEY; CDR2 reads SMNVEV (reference sequence). CDR3 amino acids: CASSLPGLAGATGELFF. The CDR3 DNA is TGTGCCAGCAGTTTACCGGGACTAGCGGGAGCCACCGGGGAGCTGTTTTTT.

The CDR3 spells CASTLTSGDNEQFF. The CDR3 DNA reads as TGTGCCAGCACCTTGACTAGCGGTGACAATGAGCAGTTCTTC. The V and J genes are TRBV11-3 and TRBJ2-1; 9 bases map to TRBD2. The CDR3 covers 14 residues. Germline V lookup: CDR1 SGHNT, CDR2 YENEEA. The V segment lost 7 bases and the J segment 5 bases; nucleotides outside the gene matches: 6.

The chain's CDR3 is CASSNGGPHTDTQYF. CDR3 bases: TGCGCCAGCAGCAACGGGGGGCCCCACACAGATACGCAGTATTTT. V usage is TRBV5-1 and J usage is TRBJ2-3; D may be TRBD2 (7 bases). Germline V gene data show CDR1 as SGHRS and CDR2 as YFSETQ. V dropped 4 bases and J dropped 2 bases, with 14 bases sitting between them. This CDR3 spans 15 amino acids.

The chain employs TRBV10-1 and TRBJ2-5, with 7 bases matching TRBD1. Looked up from germline, CDR1 is WNHNN and CDR2 is SYGVQD (reference sequence). The junction had 8 bases not matched to a gene; V was cut back by 5 bases and J by 2 bases. The CDR3 is 15 residues long. The CDR3 bases are TGCGCCAGCAGTCCCGACAGGGATGGGCAAGAGACCCAGTACTTC. It encodes CASSPDRDGQETQYF.

V and J are TRBV7-3 and TRBJ2-3; 8 positions agree with TRBD2. This CDR3 spans 15 amino acids. The J segment lost 1 base and the V segment lost 2 bases, leaving 2 bases of the junction unmatched. Germline V lookup: CDR1 SGHTA, CDR2 FQGTGA. CDR3 amino acids: CASSLYGRGTDTQYF. The CDR3 DNA follows: TGTGCCAGCAGCTTATACGGGAGGGGCACAGATACGCAGTATTTT. Full variable domain (missing parts from reference TRBV7-3 and TRBJ2-3): GAGVSQTPSNKVTEKGKYVELRCDPISGHTALYWYRQSLGQGPEFLIYFQGTGAADDSGLPNDRFFAVRPEGSVSTLKIQRTERGDSAVYLCASSLYGRGTDTQYFGPGTRLTVL.

The chain is built from TRBV7-3 and TRBJ2-2; 12 bases fit TRBD2. Germline CDR1 is SGHTA and CDR2 is FQGTGA. After removal of 5 bases from V and 2 bases from J, the junction contained 6 bases not matched to a gene. The CDR3 extends over 17 amino acids. The CDR3 region has the DNA TGTGCCAGCAGCGAGGGACTAGCGGGCCCTAACACCGGGGAGCTGTTTTTT. Protein sequence: CASSEGLAGPNTGELFF.

The chain recombines TRBV27 with TRBJ2-7; 8 bases map to TRBD2. This CDR3 region has 15 residues. V was pared by 5 bases and J by 4 bases, with 10 bases of the junction left unmatched. CDR1 and CDR2 from the germline V gene are MNHEY and SMNVEV (reference sequence). Here the CDR3 reads CASSPRREATYEQYF. The DNA for the CDR3 is TGTGCCAGCAGTCCCCGGCGGGAGGCCACATACGAGCAGTACTTC.

The rearrangement uses TRBV12-3 or TRBV12-4 and TRBJ1-2; perhaps TRBD1 as D (6 bases). This CDR3 has 12 residues. Trimming stripped 0 bases from V and 8 bases from J, with 7 bases between. CDR3 sequence: CASSLAGAGYTF. The CDR3 DNA follows: TGTGCCAGCAGTTTAGCGGGGGCAGGCTACACCTTC.

As DNA, the CDR3 is TGTGCCAGTAGTACTCCGGGACACCTAGCCAAAAACATTCAGTACTTC. Its translation is CASSTPGHLAKNIQYF. This chain uses TRBV19 with TRBJ2-4; maybe TRBD1 (6 bases). V dropped 4 bases and J dropped 0 bases, with 13 bases sitting between them. CDR3 size: 16 residues. In germline, CDR1 is LNHDA, CDR2 SQIVND (reference sequence).

The chain has TRBV18 and TRBJ1-5; D ambiguous. The V gene lost 5 bases and the J gene lost 3 bases, with 17 bases spanning the gap. Germline lookup yields CDR1 KGHSH and CDR2 LQKENI. This CDR3 contains 16 residues. The CDR3 nucleotides read TGTGCCAGCTCATCCGCTACCATCGCGGACAATCAGCCCCAGCATTTT. It encodes CASSSATIADNQPQHF.

The sample holds a few counts of this clone. CDR3 loop: CASSWGVIVAGNSYNEQFF. The CDR3 coding sequence is TGTGCCAGCAGCTGGGGGGTAATTGTGGCGGGAAACTCCTACAATGAGCAGTTCTTC. The V call is TRBV7-2, the J call TRBJ2-1, with D perhaps TRBD2 (6 bases). With 4 bases removed from V and 0 bases from J, the gap between germline ends came to 22 bases. Germline V gene lookup returns CDR1 SGHTA and CDR2 FQGNSA. The CDR3 consists of 19 residues.